The entry below describes one TCR beta chain. Its antigen is not identified. As every portion of the isolated RNA was reverse transcribed, the sequencing read expressed TCRB transcripts. Generated by immunoSEQ multiplex PCR, the TCRdb table keeps only in-frame clones and is missing some. Here the sample spans 390,000 or so clones, 14% being singletons. This sample was included in a study of beta chain features in type 1 diabetes. This CDR3 contains 15 residues. Trimming cost V 4 bases and J 0 bases; bases outside gene matches: 4. CDR1 and CDR2 from the germline V gene are SGHNT and YYREEE (reference sequence). Study-level points and caveats: A moderate, significant TCRB CDR3 shortening appeared in type 1 diabetes across four CD4+ subsets. When cDNA is sequenced, cells with high TCR expression could be over-represented.

The source material was naive CD4+ T cells from blood. The V call is TRBV5-4, the J call TRBJ2-3; 8 bases agree with TRBD2. This receptor was identified in a man under 40 in good health. For the CDR3, the DNA is TGTGCCAGCAGCATAGAGCGGGGGAGCACAGATACGCAGTATTTT. This sequence encodes CASSIERGSTDTQYF.